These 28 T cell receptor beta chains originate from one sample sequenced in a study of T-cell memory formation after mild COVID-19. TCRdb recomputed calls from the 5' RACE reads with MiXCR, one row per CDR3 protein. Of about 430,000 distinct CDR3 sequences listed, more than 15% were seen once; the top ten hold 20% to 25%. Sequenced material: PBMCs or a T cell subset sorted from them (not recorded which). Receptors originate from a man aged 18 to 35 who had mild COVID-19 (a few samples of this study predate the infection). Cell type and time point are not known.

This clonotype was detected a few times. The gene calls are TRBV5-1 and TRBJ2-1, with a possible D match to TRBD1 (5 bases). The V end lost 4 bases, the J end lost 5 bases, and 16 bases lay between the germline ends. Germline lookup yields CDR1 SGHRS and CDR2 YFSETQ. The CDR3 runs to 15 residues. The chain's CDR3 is CASSQAQGPHNEQFF. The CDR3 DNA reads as TGCGCCAGCAGCCAGGCCCAGGGTCCCCACAATGAGCAGTTCTTC.

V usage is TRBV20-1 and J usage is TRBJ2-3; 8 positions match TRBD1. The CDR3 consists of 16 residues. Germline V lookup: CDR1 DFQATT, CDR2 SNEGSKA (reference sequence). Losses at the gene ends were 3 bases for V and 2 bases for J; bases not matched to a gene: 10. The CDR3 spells CSARGDPGQVTDTQYF. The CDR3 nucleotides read TGCAGTGCTAGGGGGGACCCGGGACAGGTCACAGATACGCAGTATTTT.

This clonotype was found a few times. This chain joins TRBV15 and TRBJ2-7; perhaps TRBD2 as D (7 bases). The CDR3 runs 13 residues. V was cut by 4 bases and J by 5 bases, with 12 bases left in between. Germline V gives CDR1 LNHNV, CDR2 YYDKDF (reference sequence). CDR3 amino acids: CATSTRGGHEQYV. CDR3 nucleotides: TGTGCCACCAGCACCCGCGGGGGCCACGAGCAGTACGTC.

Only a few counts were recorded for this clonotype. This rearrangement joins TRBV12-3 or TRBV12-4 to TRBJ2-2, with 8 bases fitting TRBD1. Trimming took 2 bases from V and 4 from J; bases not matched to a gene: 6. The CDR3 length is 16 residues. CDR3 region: CASSLPDRVLTGELFF. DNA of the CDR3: TGTGCCAGCAGTTTACCGGACAGGGTTCTCACCGGGGAGCTGTTTTTT.

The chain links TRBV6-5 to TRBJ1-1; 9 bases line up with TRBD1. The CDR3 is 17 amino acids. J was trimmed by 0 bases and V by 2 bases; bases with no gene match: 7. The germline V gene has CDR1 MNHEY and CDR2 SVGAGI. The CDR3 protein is CASSYTGGAFLNTEAFF. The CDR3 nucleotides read TGTGCCAGCAGTTACACAGGGGGCGCGTTCTTGAACACTGAAGCTTTCTTT.

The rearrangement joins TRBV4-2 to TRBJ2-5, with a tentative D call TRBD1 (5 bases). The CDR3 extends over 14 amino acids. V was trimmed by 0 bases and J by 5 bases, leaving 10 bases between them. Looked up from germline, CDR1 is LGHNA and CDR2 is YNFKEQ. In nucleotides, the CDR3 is TGTGCCAGCAGCCAAGATTGGGGCGCGGAGACCCAGTACTTC. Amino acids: CASSQDWGAETQYF.

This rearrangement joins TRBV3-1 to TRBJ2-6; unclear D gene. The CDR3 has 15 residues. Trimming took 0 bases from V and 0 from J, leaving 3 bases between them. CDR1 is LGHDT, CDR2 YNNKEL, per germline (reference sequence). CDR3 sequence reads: CASSQDFSGANVLTF. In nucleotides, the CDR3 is TGTGCCAGCAGCCAAGATTTCTCTGGGGCCAACGTCCTGACTTTC.

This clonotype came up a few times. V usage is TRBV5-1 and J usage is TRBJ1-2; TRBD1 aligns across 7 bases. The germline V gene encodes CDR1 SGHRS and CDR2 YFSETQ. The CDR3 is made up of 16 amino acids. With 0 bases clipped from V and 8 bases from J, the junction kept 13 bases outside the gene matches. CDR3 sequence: CASSLGSGTANAGYTF. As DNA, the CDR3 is TGCGCCAGCAGCTTGGGGTCCGGGACAGCCAACGCGGGCTACACCTTC.

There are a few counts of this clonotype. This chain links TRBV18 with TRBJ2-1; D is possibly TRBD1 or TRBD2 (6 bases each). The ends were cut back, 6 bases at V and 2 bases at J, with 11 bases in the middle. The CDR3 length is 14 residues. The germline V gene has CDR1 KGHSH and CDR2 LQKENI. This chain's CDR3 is CASSRRDTYNEQFF. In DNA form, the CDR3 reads TGTGCCAGCTCCCGGCGGGACACCTACAATGAGCAGTTCTTC. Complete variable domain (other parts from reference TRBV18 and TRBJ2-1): NAGVMQNPRHLVRRRGQEARLRCSPMKGHSHVYWYRQLPEEGLKFMVYLQKENIIDESGMPKERFSAEFPKEGPSILRIQQVVRGDSAAYFCASSRRDTYNEQFFGPGTRLTVL.

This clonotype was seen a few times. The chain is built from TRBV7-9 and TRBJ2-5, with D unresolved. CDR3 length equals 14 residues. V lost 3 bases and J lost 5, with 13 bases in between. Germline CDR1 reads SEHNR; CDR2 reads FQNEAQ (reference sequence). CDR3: CASSFSRILETQYF. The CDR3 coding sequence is TGTGCCAGCAGCTTTTCCAGGATATTGGAGACCCAGTACTTC.

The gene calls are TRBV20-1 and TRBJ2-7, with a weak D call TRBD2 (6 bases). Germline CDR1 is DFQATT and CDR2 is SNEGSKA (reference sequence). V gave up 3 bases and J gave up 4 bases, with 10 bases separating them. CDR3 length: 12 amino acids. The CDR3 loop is CSASGGGYEQYV. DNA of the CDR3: TGCAGTGCTAGCGGGGGAGGTTACGAGCAGTACGTC.

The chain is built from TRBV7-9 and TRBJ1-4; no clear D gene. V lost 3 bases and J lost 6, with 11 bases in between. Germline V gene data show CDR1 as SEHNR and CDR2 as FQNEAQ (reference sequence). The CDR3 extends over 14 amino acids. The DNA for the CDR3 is TGTGCCAGCAGCTTGGAGGCAATGGATGAAAAACTGTTTTTT. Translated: CASSLEAMDEKLFF.

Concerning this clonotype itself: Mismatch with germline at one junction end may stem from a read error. The CDR3 loop is CASSNTANSGANVMTF. The CDR3 bases are TGTGCCAGTAGTAACACAGCGAACTCTGGGGCCAACGTCATGACTTTC. V usage is TRBV19 and J usage is TRBJ2-6; D is possibly TRBD1 (5 bases). The CDR3 is made up of 16 amino acids. Germline V gene data show CDR1 as LNHDA and CDR2 as SQIVND (reference sequence).

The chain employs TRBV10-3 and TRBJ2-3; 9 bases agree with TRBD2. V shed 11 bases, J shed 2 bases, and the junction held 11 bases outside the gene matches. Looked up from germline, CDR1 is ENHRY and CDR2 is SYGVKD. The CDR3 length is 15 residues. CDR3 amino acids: CASRPASGDTDTQYF. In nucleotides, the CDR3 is TGTGCCTCTAGGCCGGCTAGCGGGGACACAGATACGCAGTATTTT.

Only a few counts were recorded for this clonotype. The CDR3 reads CSAKTGGAGTDTQYF. The DNA of the CDR3 is TGCAGTGCTAAAACAGGGGGCGCGGGCACAGATACGCAGTATTTT. The J gene is TRBJ2-3, the V gene TRBV20-1; 9 bases align to TRBD1. Germline CDR1 and CDR2: DFQATT and SNEGSKA (reference sequence). Trimming took 4 bases from V and 1 from J; bases not matched to a gene: 6. The CDR3 runs to 15 residues.

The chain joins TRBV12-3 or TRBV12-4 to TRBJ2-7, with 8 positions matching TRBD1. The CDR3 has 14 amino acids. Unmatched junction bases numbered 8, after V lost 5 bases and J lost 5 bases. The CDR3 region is CASSPGQGGHEQYV. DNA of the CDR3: TGTGCCAGCAGTCCCGGACAGGGAGGACACGAGCAGTACGTC.

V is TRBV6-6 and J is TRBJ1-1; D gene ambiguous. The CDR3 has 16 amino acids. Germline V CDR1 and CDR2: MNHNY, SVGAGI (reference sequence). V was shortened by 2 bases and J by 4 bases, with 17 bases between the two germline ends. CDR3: CASSYTPRLSGTEAFF. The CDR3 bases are TGTGCCAGCAGTTACACCCCTCGACTGAGTGGCACTGAAGCTTTCTTT.

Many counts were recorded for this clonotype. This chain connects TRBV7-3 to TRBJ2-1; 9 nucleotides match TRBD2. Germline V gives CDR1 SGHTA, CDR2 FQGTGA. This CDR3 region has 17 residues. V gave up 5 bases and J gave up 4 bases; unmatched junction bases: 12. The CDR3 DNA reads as TGTGCCAGCAGCCCCACAGGCGGGGGGGCGGTTTACAATGAGCAGTTCTTC. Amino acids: CASSPTGGGAVYNEQFF.

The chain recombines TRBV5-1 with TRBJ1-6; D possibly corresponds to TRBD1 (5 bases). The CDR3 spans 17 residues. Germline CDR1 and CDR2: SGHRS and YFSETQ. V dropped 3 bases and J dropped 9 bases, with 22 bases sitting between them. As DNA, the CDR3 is TGCGCCAGCAGCTCGATTGGGGGTCGCGTTGGGGGTTCACCCCTCCACTTT. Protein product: CASSSIGGRVGGSPLHF.

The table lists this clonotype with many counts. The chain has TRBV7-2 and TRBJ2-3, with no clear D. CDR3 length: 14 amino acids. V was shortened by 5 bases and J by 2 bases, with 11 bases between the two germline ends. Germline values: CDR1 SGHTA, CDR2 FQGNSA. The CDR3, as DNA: TGTGCCAGCAGCCGCCCCCTGGCCACAGATACGCAGTATTTT. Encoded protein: CASSRPLATDTQYF.

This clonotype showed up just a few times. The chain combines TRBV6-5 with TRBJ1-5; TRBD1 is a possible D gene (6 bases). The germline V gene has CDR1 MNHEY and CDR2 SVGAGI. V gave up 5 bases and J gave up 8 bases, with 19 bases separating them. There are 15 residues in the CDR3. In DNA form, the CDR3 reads TGTGCCAGCAGTGAGGGGACACTCGGATGGGAGCCCCAGCATTTT. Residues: CASSEGTLGWEPQHF.

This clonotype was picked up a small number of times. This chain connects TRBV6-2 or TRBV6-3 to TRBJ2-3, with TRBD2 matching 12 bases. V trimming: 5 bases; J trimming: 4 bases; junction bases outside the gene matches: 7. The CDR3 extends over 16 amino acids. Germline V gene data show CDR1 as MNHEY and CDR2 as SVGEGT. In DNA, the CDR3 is TGTGCCAGCAGTCCGTCGACTAGCGGGGGAGCAGATACGCAGTATTTT. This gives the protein CASSPSTSGGADTQYF.

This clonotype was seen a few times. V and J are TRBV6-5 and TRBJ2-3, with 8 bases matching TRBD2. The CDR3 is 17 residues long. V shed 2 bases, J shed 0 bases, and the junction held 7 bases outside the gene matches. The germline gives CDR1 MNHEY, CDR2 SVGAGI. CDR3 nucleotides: TGTGCCAGCAGTTACCGGGGCGGGGGGACTAGCACAGATACGCAGTATTTT. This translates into CASSYRGGGTSTDTQYF.

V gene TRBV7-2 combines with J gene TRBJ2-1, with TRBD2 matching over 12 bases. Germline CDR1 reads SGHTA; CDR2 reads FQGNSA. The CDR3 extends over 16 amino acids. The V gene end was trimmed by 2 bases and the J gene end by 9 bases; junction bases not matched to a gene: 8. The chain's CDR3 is CASSLLRLTSGSEQFF. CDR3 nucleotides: TGTGCCAGCAGCTTATTGCGGTTGACTAGCGGGAGTGAGCAGTTCTTC.

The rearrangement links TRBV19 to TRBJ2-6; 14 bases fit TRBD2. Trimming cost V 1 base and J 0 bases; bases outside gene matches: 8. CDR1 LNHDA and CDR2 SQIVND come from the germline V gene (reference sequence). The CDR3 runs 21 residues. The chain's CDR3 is CASSIGGTSGRYSSGANVLTF. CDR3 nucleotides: TGTGCCAGTAGTATAGGAGGGACTAGCGGGAGATACAGCTCTGGGGCCAACGTCCTGACTTTC.

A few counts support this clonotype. The CDR3 DNA follows: TGTGCCACTTGGGGTCCTCCCCAAGAGACCCAGTACTTC. It is translated as CATWGPPQETQYF. The chain joins TRBV6-5 to TRBJ2-5, with D unresolved. Trimming took off 10 bases at V and 1 base at J, with 13 bases between the two ends. Germline V gene data show CDR1 as MNHEY and CDR2 as SVGAGI. The CDR3 spans 13 residues.

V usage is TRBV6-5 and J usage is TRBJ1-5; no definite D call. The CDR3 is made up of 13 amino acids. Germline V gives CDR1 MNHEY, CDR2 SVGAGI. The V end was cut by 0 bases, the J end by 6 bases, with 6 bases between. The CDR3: CASSYSNGQPQHF. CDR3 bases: TGTGCCAGCAGTTACTCTAACGGTCAGCCCCAGCATTTT.

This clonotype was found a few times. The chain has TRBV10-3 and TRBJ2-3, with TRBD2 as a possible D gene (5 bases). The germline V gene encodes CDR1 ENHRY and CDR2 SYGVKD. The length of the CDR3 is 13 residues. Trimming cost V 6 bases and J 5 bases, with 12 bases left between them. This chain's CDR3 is CAIRGIGKDTQYF. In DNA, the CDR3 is TGTGCCATCAGAGGTATCGGGAAAGATACGCAGTATTTT.